Sequencing of this T cell receptor beta chain was carried out in a study of identifying expanded T cells in peripheral blood. This CDR3 region has 14 residues. The germline V gene encodes CDR1 SGHTA and CDR2 FQGNSA. The V gene lost 5 bases and the J gene lost 0 bases, with 7 bases spanning the gap. Clones were read by immunoSEQ multiplex PCR, and TCRdb kept only the in-frame ones, dropping some. Here the sample spans about 47,000 clones, 65% to 90% being singletons. The V gene is TRBV7-2, the J gene TRBJ2-2, with no clear D. The receptor's source is a person aged 18-70 years in good health. Material for sequencing was blood. CDR3 coding DNA: TGTGCCAGCAGCCCATTCGCGAACACCGGGGAGCTGTTTTTT. Protein product: CASSPFANTGELFF.